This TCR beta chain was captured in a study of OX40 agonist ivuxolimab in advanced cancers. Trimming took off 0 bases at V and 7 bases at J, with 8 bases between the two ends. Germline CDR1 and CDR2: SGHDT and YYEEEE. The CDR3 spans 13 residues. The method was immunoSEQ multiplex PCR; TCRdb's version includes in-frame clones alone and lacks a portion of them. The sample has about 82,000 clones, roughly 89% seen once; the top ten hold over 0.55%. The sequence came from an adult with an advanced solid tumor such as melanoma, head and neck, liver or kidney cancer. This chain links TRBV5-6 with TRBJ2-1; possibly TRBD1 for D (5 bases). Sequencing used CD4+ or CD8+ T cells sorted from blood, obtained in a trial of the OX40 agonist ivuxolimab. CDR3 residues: CASSLGGSNEQFF. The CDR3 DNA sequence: TGTGCCAGCAGCTTGGGGGGCTCAAATGAGCAGTTCTTC.